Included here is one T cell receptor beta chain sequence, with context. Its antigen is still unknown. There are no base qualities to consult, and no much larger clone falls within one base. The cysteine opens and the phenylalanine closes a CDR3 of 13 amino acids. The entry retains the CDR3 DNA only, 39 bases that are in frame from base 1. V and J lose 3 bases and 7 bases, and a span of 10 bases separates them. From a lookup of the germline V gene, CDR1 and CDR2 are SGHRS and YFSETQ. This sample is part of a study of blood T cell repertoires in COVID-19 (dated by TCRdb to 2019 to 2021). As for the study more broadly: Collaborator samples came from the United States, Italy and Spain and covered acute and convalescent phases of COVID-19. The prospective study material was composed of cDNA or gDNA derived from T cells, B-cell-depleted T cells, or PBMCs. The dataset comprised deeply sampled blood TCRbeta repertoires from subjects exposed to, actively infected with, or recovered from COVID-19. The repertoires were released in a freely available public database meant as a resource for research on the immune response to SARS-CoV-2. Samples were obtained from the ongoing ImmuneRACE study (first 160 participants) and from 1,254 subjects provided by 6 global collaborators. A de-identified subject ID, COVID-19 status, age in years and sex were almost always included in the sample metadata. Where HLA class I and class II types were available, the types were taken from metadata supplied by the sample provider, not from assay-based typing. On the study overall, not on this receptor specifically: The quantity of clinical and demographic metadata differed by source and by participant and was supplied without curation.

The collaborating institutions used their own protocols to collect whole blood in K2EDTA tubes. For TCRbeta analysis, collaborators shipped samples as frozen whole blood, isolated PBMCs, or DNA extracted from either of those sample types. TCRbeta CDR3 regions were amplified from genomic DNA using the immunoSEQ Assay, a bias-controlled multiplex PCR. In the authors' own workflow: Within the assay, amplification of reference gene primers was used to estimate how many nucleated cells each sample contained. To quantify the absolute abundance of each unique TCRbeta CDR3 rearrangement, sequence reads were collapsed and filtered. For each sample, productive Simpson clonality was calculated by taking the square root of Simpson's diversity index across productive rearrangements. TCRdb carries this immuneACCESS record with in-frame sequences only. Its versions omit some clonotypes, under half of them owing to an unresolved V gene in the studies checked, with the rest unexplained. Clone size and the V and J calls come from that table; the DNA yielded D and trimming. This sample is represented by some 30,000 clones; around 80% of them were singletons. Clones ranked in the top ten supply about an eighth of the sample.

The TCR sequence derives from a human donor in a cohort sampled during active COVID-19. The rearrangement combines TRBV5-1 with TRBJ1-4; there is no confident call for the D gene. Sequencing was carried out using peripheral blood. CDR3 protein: CASSSGGFEKLFF. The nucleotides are TGCGCCAGCAGCTCCGGAGGATTTGAAAAACTGTTTTTT.